The T cell receptor beta chain under discussion was sequenced for a study of cytomegalovirus exposure and HLA in healthy donors. Study-level information: Within an early data release were roughly 83 million unique TCRs drawn from HLA-typed donors.

Vbeta (60) and Jbeta (13) primers were used in the PCR. The method was immunoSEQ multiplex PCR; TCRdb's version includes in-frame clones alone and lacks a portion of them. The table lists more than 85,000 clones, 65% to 80% of them singletons. Germline V lookup: CDR1 SGHVS, CDR2 FQNEAQ. With 1 base clipped from V and 0 bases from J, the junction kept 4 bases outside the gene matches. CDR3 size: 16 residues. Sequencing used PBMCs. The TCR sequence derives from a male donor in good health and CMV-seronegative. The genes are TRBV7-8 and TRBJ2-3; TRBD2 agrees at 7 bases. The CDR3 region is CASSLGWGGSTDTQYF. CDR3 in DNA: TGTGCCAGCAGCTTAGGTTGGGGGGGTAGCACAGATACGCAGTATTTT.